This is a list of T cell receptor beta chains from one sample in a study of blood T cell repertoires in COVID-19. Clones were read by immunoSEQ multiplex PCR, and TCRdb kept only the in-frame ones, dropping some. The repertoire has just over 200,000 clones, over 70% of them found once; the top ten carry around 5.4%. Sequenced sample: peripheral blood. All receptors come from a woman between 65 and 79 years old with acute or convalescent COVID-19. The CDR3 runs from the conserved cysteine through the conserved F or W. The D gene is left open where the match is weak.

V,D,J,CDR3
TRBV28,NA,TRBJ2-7,CASSFGEILGYEQYF
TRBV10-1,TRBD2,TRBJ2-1,CASNIAGLYNEQFF
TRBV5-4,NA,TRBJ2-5,CASSPRLGGEETQYF
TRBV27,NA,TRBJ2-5,CASRPADNSQETQYF
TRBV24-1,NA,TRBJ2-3,CATSDQGWRDTQYF
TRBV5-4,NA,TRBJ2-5,CASSLRGAQETQYF
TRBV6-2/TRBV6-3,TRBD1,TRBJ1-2,CASSYSVTGDYGYTF
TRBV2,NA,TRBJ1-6,CASSEARDSPLHF
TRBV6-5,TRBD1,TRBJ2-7,CASRLRTGFYEQYF
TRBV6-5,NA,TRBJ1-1,CASGLEVNTEAFF
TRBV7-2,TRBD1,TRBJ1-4,CASSLGQGAPRKLFF
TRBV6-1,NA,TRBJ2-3,CASSEGEQDTQYF
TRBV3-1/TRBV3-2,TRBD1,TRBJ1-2,CASSPSHRDSKKYGYTF
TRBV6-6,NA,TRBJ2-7,CASSPSGGDLYEQYF
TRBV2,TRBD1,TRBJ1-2,CATHPGQAAGYTF
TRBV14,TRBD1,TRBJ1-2,CASSRGQLSLYTF
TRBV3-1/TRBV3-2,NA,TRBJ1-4,CASSLRVVNEKLFF
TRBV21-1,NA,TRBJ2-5,CASSKVDRGLEETQYF
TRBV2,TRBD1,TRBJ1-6,CASSLTGGGSPLHF
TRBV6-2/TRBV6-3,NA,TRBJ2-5,CANSKQGGETQYF
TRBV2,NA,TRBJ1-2,CASSRERPTFYGYTF
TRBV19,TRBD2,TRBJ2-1,CASSIDPGTSGRAGRNEQFF
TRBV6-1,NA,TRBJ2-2,CASSEAVGAELFF
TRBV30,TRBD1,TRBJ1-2,CAWSPTGTGLNLNGYTF
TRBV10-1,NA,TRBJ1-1,CASSETGGPFEAFF